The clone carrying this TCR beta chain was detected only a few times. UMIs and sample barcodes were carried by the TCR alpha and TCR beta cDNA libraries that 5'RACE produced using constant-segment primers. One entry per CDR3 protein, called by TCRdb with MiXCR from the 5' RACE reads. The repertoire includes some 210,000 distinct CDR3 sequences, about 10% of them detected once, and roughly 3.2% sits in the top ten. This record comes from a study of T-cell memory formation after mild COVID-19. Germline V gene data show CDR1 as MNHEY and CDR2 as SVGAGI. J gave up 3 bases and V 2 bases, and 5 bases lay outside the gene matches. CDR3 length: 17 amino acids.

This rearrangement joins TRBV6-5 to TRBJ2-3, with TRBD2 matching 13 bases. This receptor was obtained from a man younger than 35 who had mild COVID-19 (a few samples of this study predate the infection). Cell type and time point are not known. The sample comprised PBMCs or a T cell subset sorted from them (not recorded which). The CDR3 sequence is CASSYRLLAGGTDTQYF. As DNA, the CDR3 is TGTGCCAGCAGTTACAGGCTACTAGCGGGGGGGACAGATACGCAGTATTTT.